This T cell receptor (beta chain) derives from a study of tumor-infiltrating lymphocytes in primary liver carcinoma (dated by TCRdb to 2016 to 2017). At the level of the whole study: The five patients, three men and two women aged 30 to 69 years, had hepatocellular carcinoma (four) or combined HCC and intrahepatic cholangiocarcinoma (one). Tumors of the five patients were stage T1-T3 N0M0 with maximum diameters of about 4.2 to 10 cm. Roughly 3.5 to 8 million productive TCRbeta reads were obtained per sample, and no significant difference in read depth was found between tissue types. The study combined TCRbeta repertoire sequencing, expression microarrays and whole-exome sequencing across five regions of each liver tumor, with adjacent normal tissue and blood. A total of around 35 specimens from 5 patients went through TCRbeta repertoire sequencing, namely 25 tumor regions, 5 adjacent noncancerous liver tissues and 5 peripheral blood samples. To link TCRbeta repertoire diversity to the local molecular phenotype, the approximately 24 tumor region samples were profiled with Agilent mRNA microarrays. Repertoires from technical replicates were highly reproducible, with mean shared-clone rates around 0.87 and correlation coefficients above 0.98. What the authors observed across the whole study: The study included only four to six patients, and the authors note findings should be validated in a larger study. Because sequencing covered only the TCR beta chain and unpaired alpha chains were not captured, true repertoire diversity is likely underestimated. Pairs of tumor regions showed greater repertoire overlap (mean roughly 36%) than tumor-adjacent pairs (roughly 17%) or tumor-blood pairs (approximately 14%), which is consistent with antigen-driven expansion. The top 250 clones made up a significantly larger repertoire fraction in tumors than in blood (p = 0.039). Because the samples were bulk and unsorted, CD4+ and CD8+ T cell repertoires could not be compared. Just about 8-25% of top clones turned up in all five regions of a tumor, which suggests spatial heterogeneity among tumor-infiltrating T cells.

As regards this clonotype: Its antigen target is currently unknown. Compared with germline, one end of the junction differs, possibly owing to a read error.

Starting from around 520 ng total RNA, TCRbeta-specific cDNA was produced by reverse transcription with a constant-region primer and ProtoScript II reverse transcriptase. Three nested multiplex PCR rounds, following a slightly modified ARM-PCR procedure, were used to build the TCRbeta libraries. Multiplex TRBV1-TRBV30 forward primers and a Cbeta reverse primer were used in the first two PCR rounds, each of which was run for roughly 9 cycles. Sample barcodes and Illumina adapters were added in a final 25-cycle PCR with Deep VentR polymerase. Before sequencing, amplicons between 200 and 500 bp were purified from gel using a QIAquick gel extraction kit. TCRbeta amplicons were sequenced on an Illumina HiSeq 2500 with 250-bp paired-end reads. Under the source paper's analysis protocol: Reads were quality-trimmed with Trimmomatic v0.33, and paired reads were merged with FLASH v1.2.11 to recover full CDR3 sequences. V, D and J germline segments were assigned to the rearranged TCRbeta sequences by MiGEC v1.2.1b. Clonotype statistics and Shannon-Wiener diversity indices were computed with VDJtools v1.0.0. Except for diversity analysis, only the 250 most abundant clonotypes of each sample were used in subsequent analyses to reduce sampling bias. The public sequencing data were trimmed at Q25 with fastp and processed into clonotypes with MiXCR by TCRdb, which kept only in-frame beta chains. Rows with one shared CDR3 protein collapse into an entry with the most common genes and DNA. The V and J calls and clone size are TCRdb's, not the authors'. The sample data list around 26,000 distinct CDR3 sequences, and approximately 78% of these were observed just once. The ten most abundant clones make up roughly half of the sample.

Total RNA and DNA were co-extracted from around 18-30 mg of bulk tissue with the AllPrep DNA/RNA mini kit, without cell sorting. Between November 2015 and early 2016, a few patients in China with histopathologically diagnosed primary liver carcinoma had surgical resection. Patients had chronic HBV infection and were treatment-naive at sampling. Five spatially separated regions were sampled per tumor: superior, inferior, left-lateral and right-lateral poles, plus the tumor centre. According to histology, viable tumor cells made up more than 80% of every tumor sample. Fresh tumor and adjacent tissue pieces were bisected, with one half stored in RNAlater at -80 degrees C and the other half sent for histology. CDR1 is given as SGHAT and CDR2 as FQNNGV, both from the germline V gene. Its CDR3 holds 15 amino acids, cysteine through phenylalanine. Only CDR3 DNA remains: 45 bases, in frame from the first base.

Sequencing was carried out using liver tumor tissue from sampling region 3. The sample's cell subset or site label is to be understood as: tumor region T3, left-lateral pole. The rearranged segments are TRBV11-2 and TRBJ2-5; the D region possibly corresponds to TRBD2 (6 bases align). The source of this sequence is a man in his forties with primary liver carcinoma and hepatitis B virus infection. The CDR3 in this case is CTSSLGGLVGETQYF. At the DNA level, the sequence is TGTACCAGCAGCTTAGGAGGGTTGGTGGGAGAGACCCAGTATTTC. Joined to the reference TRBV11-2 and TRBJ2-5 proteins, this CDR3 gives the full variable domain: EAGVAQSPRYKIIEKRQSVAFWCNPISGHATLYWYQQILGQGPKLLIQFQNNGVVDDSQLPKDRFSAERLKGVDSTLKIQPAKLEDSAVYLCTSSLGGLVGETQYFGPGTRLLVL.